The entry that follows covers one TCR beta chain sequence. The CDR3 covers 16 residues. J was trimmed by 1 base and V by 3 bases; bases with no gene match: 6. CDR1 and CDR2 from the germline V gene are LGHDT and YNNKEL (reference sequence). The data originate from a study of blood T cell repertoires in COVID-19. Turning to the study itself: Samples taken during acute and convalescent COVID-19 were collected in the United States, Italy and Spain.

Study processing details: Reference gene primer amplification yielded estimated nucleated cell counts. Data came from immunoSEQ multiplex PCR; TCRdb stores just in-frame clones and leaves some out. Clonal size and the V and J genes are those of that table, whereas D and trimming came from the DNA. The profile covers more than 250,000 clones, with around four fifths appearing a single time and 4.6% taken by the ten largest. The J gene is TRBJ2-7, the V gene TRBV3-1 (or the pseudogene TRBV3-2); 10 bases agree with TRBD2. Sequenced sample: peripheral blood. The receptor was derived from a man aged 60 to 69 who had recovered from COVID-19. CDR3: CASSQVSGRSSYEQYF. CDR3 coding DNA: TGTGCCAGCAGCCAGGTTAGCGGGAGGTCTTCCTACGAGCAGTACTTC.